A single sample is the source of the 32 T cell receptor beta chains below, sequenced in a study of cytomegalovirus exposure and HLA in healthy donors. The PCR was carried out with 60 Vbeta primers and 13 Jbeta primers. Sequencing was performed with immunoSEQ multiplex PCR; in TCRdb, only in-frame clones are kept and a portion is missing. The table shows some 130,000 clones, with roughly 63% occurring only once. The sample consisted of PBMCs. The receptors here all came from a man aged 35-49 years in good health and CMV-seropositive.

The chain recombines TRBV5-6 with TRBJ1-5; D remains unclear. The ends were cut back, 5 bases at V and 3 bases at J, with 15 bases in the middle. CDR1 and CDR2 (germline): SGHDT, YYEEEE. The CDR3 has 15 amino acids. The CDR3 sequence: CASSTGGRFNQPQHF. CDR3 nucleotide sequence: TGTGCCAGCAGTACCGGAGGACGGTTCAATCAGCCCCAGCATTTT.

Points on this clone: Distinct nucleotide sequences in the sample also encode this CDR3. The chain has TRBV19 and TRBJ2-5; a weak D match, TRBD1 (6 bases). Germline loops: CDR1 LNHDA, CDR2 SQIVND (reference sequence). V lost 5 bases, J lost 2 bases, and 9 bases lay in between. CDR3 length: 13 residues. The CDR3 here is CASSGGLQETQYF. The CDR3 DNA is TGTGCCAGTAGTGGGGGCCTTCAAGAGACCCAGTACTTC.

The gene calls are TRBV5-4 and TRBJ2-2, with TRBD2 as a possible D gene (5 bases). The CDR3 spans 16 residues. Germline CDR1 is SGHNT and CDR2 is YYREEE (reference sequence). The V end lost 4 bases, the J end lost 0 bases, and 13 bases lay between the germline ends. The DNA of the CDR3 is TGTGCCAGCAGCCGACGACTAACTACGAACACCGGGGAGCTGTTTTTT. Its protein product is CASSRRLTTNTGELFF.

V usage is TRBV9 and J usage is TRBJ1-1; a possible D gene is TRBD1 (5 bases). The V and J ends lost 3 bases and 2 bases respectively, with 11 bases between them. Per the germline V gene, CDR1 is SGDLS and CDR2 is YYNGEE. This CDR3 region has 14 residues. The CDR3 loop reads CASSEQALNTEAFF. The CDR3 bases are TGTGCCAGCAGCGAACAGGCTTTAAACACTGAAGCTTTCTTT. Filled out from reference TRBV9 and TRBJ1-1, the complete variable domain reads DSGVTQTPKHLITATGQRVTLRCSPRSGDLSVYWYQQSLDQGLQFLIQYYNGEERAKGNILERFSAQQFPDLHSELNLSSLELGDSALYFCASSEQALNTEAFFGQGTRLTVV.

The chain recombines TRBV4-1 with TRBJ1-4; D uncertain. Trimming left V 1 base short and J 7 bases short, with 13 bases between. The CDR3 spans 15 residues. CDR1 and CDR2 (germline): MGHRA, YSYEKL. CDR3 loop: CASSQVGSGGEKLFF. The CDR3, as DNA: TGCGCCAGCAGCCAAGTGGGGAGCGGAGGTGAAAAACTGTTTTTT.

The chain joins TRBV7-2 to TRBJ1-4; D ambiguous. This CDR3 has 12 amino acids. Germline CDR1 is SGHTA and CDR2 is FQGNSA. V was pared by 2 bases and J by 13 bases, with 11 bases between. CDR3 coding DNA: TGTGCCAGCAGCTTATATGGCGGTGCACTGTTTTTT. This gives the protein CASSLYGGALFF.

This clone has more than one count but fewer than ten. Within the sample, other DNA sequences also encode this same CDR3. V gene TRBV15 combines with J gene TRBJ1-1; 9 bases agree with TRBD1. J lost 0 bases, V lost 3 bases, and 2 bases had no gene match. This CDR3 has 15 residues. Germline V lookup: CDR1 LNHNV, CDR2 YYDKDF (reference sequence). The CDR3 DNA is TGTGCCACCAGCAGGGACAGGGGACTGAACACTGAAGCTTTCTTT. This gives the protein CATSRDRGLNTEAFF.

This chain uses TRBV9 with TRBJ2-3; TRBD2 matches at 7 bases. V lost 4 bases and J lost 4; bases outside the gene matches: 6. The V gene's germline CDR1 is SGDLS and CDR2 YYNGEE. The CDR3 spans 14 residues. The CDR3 coding sequence is TGTGCCAGCAGCCTCGCGGGAGATGCAGATACGCAGTATTTT. As protein: CASSLAGDADTQYF.

The chain recombines TRBV6-1 with TRBJ1-4; weak D call: TRBD1 (5 bases). Germline V gives CDR1 MNHNS, CDR2 SASEGT. CDR3 length: 15 residues. V was pared by 1 base and J by 8 bases, with 14 bases between. The CDR3 protein is CASSEGSRVGEKLFF. As DNA, the CDR3 is TGTGCCAGCAGTGAAGGTAGCAGGGTGGGGGAAAAACTGTTTTTT.

The chain employs TRBV28 and TRBJ2-5, with TRBD2 identical over 10 bases. This CDR3 comprises 17 residues. J lost 5 bases, V lost 7 bases, and 16 bases had no gene match. CDR1 and CDR2 from the germline V gene are MDHEN and SYDVKM. The CDR3 DNA reads as TGTGCCAGCACCCCCCAGACTAGCGGGCGATGGGGGGAGACCCAGTACTTC. It is translated as CASTPQTSGRWGETQYF. Together with reference TRBV28 and TRBJ2-5, the CDR3 gives the full variable domain: DVKVTQSSRYLVKRTGEKVFLECVQDMDHENMFWYRQDPGLGLRLIYFSYDVKMKEKGDIPEGYSVSREKKERFSLILESASTNQTSMYLCASTPQTSGRWGETQYFGPGTRLLVL.

This clone was seen a handful of times. The chain is built from TRBV30 and TRBJ2-1; D is ambiguous. CDR3 length equals 13 residues. V was clipped by 0 bases and J by 1 base, with 4 bases between them. In germline, CDR1 is GTSNPN, CDR2 SVGIG (reference sequence). This CDR3 is CAWSVQSYNEQFF. The CDR3, as DNA: TGTGCCTGGAGTGTACAGTCCTACAATGAGCAGTTCTTC.

The chain recombines TRBV18 with TRBJ2-1; D not resolved. The V end was cut by 2 bases, the J end by 7 bases, with 15 bases between. From germline, CDR1 is KGHSH and CDR2 LQKENI. The CDR3 is 15 amino acids. DNA for the CDR3: TGTGCCAGCTCACCATCCGGGTTATCTGGGAATGAGCAGTTCTTC. It codes for CASSPSGLSGNEQFF.

The V call is TRBV11-3, the J call TRBJ2-7, with D hard to call. Germline V CDR1 and CDR2: SGHNT, YENEEA. Trimming pared 2 bases from V and 2 bases from J, leaving 7 bases between. The CDR3 sequence is 13 residues long. The CDR3 here is CASSLSQTYEQYF. The CDR3 region has the DNA TGTGCCAGCAGCTTAAGTCAGACCTACGAGCAGTACTTC.

The V call is TRBV7-8, the J call TRBJ2-3; TRBD2 is a possible D gene (5 bases). Trimming removed 2 bases at V and 4 bases at J, with 13 bases between. Germline loops: CDR1 SGHVS, CDR2 FQNEAQ. This CDR3 region has 15 residues. The CDR3 sequence is CASSLTRLAADTQYF. CDR3 in DNA: TGTGCCAGCAGCTTAACTAGACTGGCGGCAGATACGCAGTATTTT.

This chain links TRBV5-4 with TRBJ1-5, with 7 bases fitting TRBD1. The germline CDR1 and CDR2 sequences are SGHNT and YYREEE (reference sequence). The CDR3 has 14 residues. J lost 5 bases, V lost 5 bases, and 7 bases had no gene match. The CDR3 loop is CASSPGQDYQPQHF. The CDR3 DNA follows: TGTGCCAGCAGTCCCGGACAGGACTATCAGCCCCAGCATTTT. The complete variable domain, with remaining parts taken from reference TRBV5-4 and TRBJ1-5, reads ETGVTQSPTHLIKTRGQQVTLRCSSQSGHNTVSWYQQALGQGPQFIFQYYREEENGRGNFPPRFSGLQFPNYSSELNVNALELDDSALYLCASSPGQDYQPQHFGDGTRLSIL.

This chain joins TRBV2 and TRBJ2-3, with D possibly TRBD2 on 7 matching bases. The CDR3 is made up of 16 amino acids. The V end was cut by 5 bases, the J end by 2 bases, with 17 bases between. Per the germline V gene, CDR1 is SNHLY and CDR2 is FYNNEI. CDR3 sequence (DNA): TGTGCCAGCAGTTTCCTAGGGGGGGGGAACACAGATACGCAGTATTTT. Translation: CASSFLGGGNTDTQYF.

The chain uses TRBV10-3 and TRBJ1-4; D is undetermined. The V end was cut by 0 bases, the J end by 10 bases, with 6 bases between. Per the germline V gene, CDR1 is ENHRY and CDR2 is SYGVKD. This CDR3 is built from 12 residues. The CDR3 DNA reads TGTGCCATCAGTGAGTCGGAGGGAAAACTGTTTTTT. Protein sequence: CAISESEGKLFF.

The chain uses TRBV19 and TRBJ2-7, with 10 nucleotides matching TRBD2. V was clipped by 9 bases and J by 8 bases; unmatched bases: 19. The length of the CDR3 is 16 residues. Germline assignment: CDR1 LNHDA and CDR2 SQIVND (reference sequence). The CDR3: CASSSLLASGSRKQYF. In DNA, the CDR3 is TGTGCCAGCTCCTCCCTCCTGGCTAGCGGGAGTCGTAAGCAGTACTTC.

V usage is TRBV30 and J usage is TRBJ2-2; D perhaps matches TRBD2 (5 bases). The CDR3 loop spans 13 amino acids. Germline V gene data show CDR1 as GTSNPN and CDR2 as SVGIG (reference sequence). The V end was cut by 4 bases, the J end by 6 bases, with 12 bases between. The CDR3 loop reads CAWKEGHAGELFF. CDR3 DNA: TGTGCCTGGAAAGAGGGCCACGCCGGGGAGCTGTTTTTT.

This clone was found a few times. The J gene is TRBJ2-3, the V gene TRBV14, with 13 bases fitting TRBD2. Germline CDR1 SGHDN, CDR2 FVKESK. CDR3 length: 16 amino acids. With V trimmed by 4 bases and J by 1 base, 2 bases remained unmatched. CDR3 sequence: CASSLGLAGRTDTQYF. CDR3 bases: TGTGCCAGCAGCCTGGGACTAGCGGGGCGCACAGATACGCAGTATTTT.

The chain carries TRBV28 and TRBJ1-5, with TRBD1 identical over 7 bases. The CDR3 extends over 14 amino acids. Trimming took 6 bases from V and 2 from J; bases not matched to a gene: 4. Germline V CDR1 and CDR2: MDHEN, SYDVKM. Written as DNA, the CDR3 is TGTGCCAGCAGGCACCAGGGGGGCAATCAGCCCCAGCATTTT. It encodes CASRHQGGNQPQHF.

The chain combines TRBV7-8 with TRBJ1-1, with 9 bases aligning to TRBD1. Germline CDR1 is SGHVS and CDR2 is FQNEAQ. The V segment lost 5 bases and the J segment 5 bases; nucleotides outside the gene matches: 6. The CDR3 is made up of 14 amino acids. The CDR3 sequence is CASSNRQGVTEAFF. The CDR3 DNA is TGTGCCAGCAGCAATCGACAGGGGGTGACTGAAGCTTTCTTT.

The chain links TRBV7-2 to TRBJ1-2, with a possible D match to TRBD1 (6 bases). V lost 5 bases, J lost 7 bases, and 14 bases lay in between. The CDR3 spans 13 residues. Germline assignment: CDR1 SGHTA and CDR2 FQGNSA. DNA for the CDR3: TGTGCCAGCAGCCTCAAGACAGGAGCTGGCTACACCTTC. Protein sequence: CASSLKTGAGYTF.

The gene calls are TRBV19 and TRBJ2-7; perhaps TRBD2 as D (5 bases). Trimming cost V 0 bases and J 6 bases, with 6 bases left between them. CDR3 length: 12 residues. In germline, CDR1 is LNHDA, CDR2 SQIVND (reference sequence). The CDR3 region has the DNA TGTGCCAGTAGTATAGATCGGGGCGAGCAGTACTTC. It codes for CASSIDRGEQYF.

The V call is TRBV6-6, the J call TRBJ2-1; TRBD2 matches at 7 bases. Per the germline V gene, CDR1 is MNHNY and CDR2 is SVGAGI (reference sequence). Trimming at V came to 6 bases and at J to 4 bases, leaving 9 bases not matched to a gene. This CDR3 is 15 amino acids long. The CDR3 spells CASSLADPQYNEQFF. CDR3 in DNA: TGTGCCAGCAGCCTAGCGGATCCTCAATACAATGAGCAGTTCTTC.

The chain uses TRBV6-6 and TRBJ1-4, with a weak D call TRBD1 (6 bases). The germline CDR1 and CDR2 sequences are MNHNY and SVGAGI (reference sequence). V was trimmed by 5 bases and J by 2 bases, leaving 15 bases between them. The CDR3 spans 16 residues. The CDR3 here is CASSNGGAVTNEKLFF. The CDR3 DNA is TGTGCCAGCAGTAACGGGGGGGCCGTCACTAATGAAAAACTGTTTTTT.

The chain has TRBV28 and TRBJ1-2; D may be TRBD1 (5 bases). The germline CDR1 and CDR2 sequences are MDHEN and SYDVKM. The CDR3 is made up of 14 amino acids. The V end lost 6 bases, the J end lost 5 bases, and 16 bases lay between the germline ends. Here the CDR3 reads CASSPPQGWYGYTF. The CDR3 nucleotides read TGTGCCAGCAGCCCTCCGCAGGGTTGGTATGGCTACACCTTC.

V gene TRBV7-2 combines with J gene TRBJ1-1; D is possibly TRBD1 (5 bases). Between the trimmed V and J ends, which lost 1 base and 8 bases, there was a span of 14 bases. CDR1 and CDR2 from the germline V gene are SGHTA and FQGNSA. The CDR3 is made up of 14 amino acids. The CDR3 DNA is TGTGCCAGCAGCTTAGGGGGCAGGCATTCCGAAGCTTTCTTT. Amino acid sequence: CASSLGGRHSEAFF.

The rearrangement uses TRBV10-3 and TRBJ2-2, with 11 bases matching TRBD1. Germline CDR1 is ENHRY and CDR2 is SYGVKD. The J segment lost 6 bases and the V segment lost 8 bases, leaving 5 bases of the junction unmatched. The CDR3 is 14 residues long. CDR3 region: CAIQGTGGAGELFF. In DNA, the CDR3 is TGTGCCATCCAAGGGACAGGGGGAGCCGGGGAGCTGTTTTTT.

The chain combines TRBV5-4 with TRBJ2-7, with TRBD2 identical over 9 bases. The CDR3 length is 16 residues. The V gene end was trimmed by 1 base and the J gene end by 5 bases; junction bases not matched to a gene: 10. CDR1 SGHNT and CDR2 YYREEE come from the germline V gene (reference sequence). The CDR3 is CASSLPISGSSHEQYF. The CDR3 DNA reads as TGTGCCAGCAGCTTGCCTATTAGCGGGAGTTCCCACGAGCAGTACTTC.

The chain is built from TRBV7-3 and TRBJ2-5; possibly TRBD2 for D (6 bases). The CDR3 has 13 amino acids. Germline CDR1 SGHTA, CDR2 FQGTGA. Trimming removed 6 bases at V and 5 bases at J, with 13 bases between. The CDR3 here is CASSPGGMETQYF. The DNA for the CDR3 is TGTGCCAGCAGTCCCGGAGGGATGGAGACCCAGTACTTC.

V is TRBV7-9 and J is TRBJ2-3; D perhaps matches TRBD1 (6 bases). The germline V gene has CDR1 SEHNR and CDR2 FQNEAQ (reference sequence). V shed 0 bases and J shed 0 bases, with 10 bases lying between them. CDR3 length: 16 amino acids. CDR3 coding DNA: TGTGCCAGCAGCTTAGCGCTTAGGGGGAGCACAGATACGCAGTATTTT. It encodes CASSLALRGSTDTQYF.